This T cell receptor (beta chain) was observed in a study of blood T cell repertoires in COVID-19. Assay: immunoSEQ multiplex PCR; the TCRdb copy retains only in-frame clones and omits some. There are about 440,000 clones in the sample; 88% occur only once, and roughly 13% lies in the top ten. CDR1 and CDR2 (germline): ENHRY, SYGVKD. V lost 8 bases to trimming and J lost 4 bases; unmatched junction nucleotides: 3. This CDR3 contains 13 residues. This clone occurred a few times. This TCR derives from a woman in her forties or fifties with COVID-19, enrolled during active disease. This rearrangement joins TRBV10-3 to TRBJ1-1, with 11 bases that match TRBD1. Sequences were obtained from peripheral blood. The chain's CDR3 is CAIAGTGGTEAFF. The CDR3, as DNA: TGTGCCATCGCCGGGACAGGGGGCACTGAAGCTTTCTTT.